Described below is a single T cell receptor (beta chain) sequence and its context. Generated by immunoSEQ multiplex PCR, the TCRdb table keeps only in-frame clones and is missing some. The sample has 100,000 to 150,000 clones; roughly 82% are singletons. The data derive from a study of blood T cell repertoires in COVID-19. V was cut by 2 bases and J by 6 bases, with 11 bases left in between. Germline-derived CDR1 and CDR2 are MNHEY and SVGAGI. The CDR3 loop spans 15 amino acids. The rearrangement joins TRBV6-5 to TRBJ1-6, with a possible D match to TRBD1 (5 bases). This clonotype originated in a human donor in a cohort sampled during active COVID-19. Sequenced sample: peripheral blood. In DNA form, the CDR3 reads TGTGCCAGCAGTTACCAGTCAGGGATTAATTCACCCCTCCACTTT. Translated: CASSYQSGINSPLHF.